The clone carrying this TCR beta chain was counted many times. The data were taken from a study of T cells of healthy individuals. TCRdb reprocessed the 5' RACE reads via MiXCR and lists one record per CDR3 protein. The sample consists of over 95,000 distinct CDR3 sequences, approximately 15% of them appearing once. CDR3 length: 14 amino acids. CDR1 SGHTA and CDR2 FQGNSA come from the germline V gene. V shed 1 base and J shed 1 base, with 7 bases lying between them. The gene calls are TRBV7-2 and TRBJ1-1; no clear D gene. The sequence came from a human donor in good health. The CDR3 DNA reads as TGTGCCAGCAGCTTAGATCCAGCGAACACTGAAGCTTTCTTT. Amino acid sequence: CASSLDPANTEAFF.